This record covers a single T cell receptor (beta chain). Germline CDR1 and CDR2: SNHLY and FYNNEI. The V end was cut by 6 bases, the J end by 0 bases, with 14 bases between. This CDR3 is built from 15 residues. Clones were read by immunoSEQ multiplex PCR, and TCRdb kept only the in-frame ones, dropping some. The sample includes around 270,000 clones, over 70% of them seen just once. The source of the sample is a study of blood T cell repertoires in COVID-19. Study overall: T cells, B-cell-depleted T cells, or PBMCs provided the cDNA or gDNA that served as material.

Enrollees, roughly 18 to 90 years old, lived in approximately 25 US areas. Which cohort a participant joined came from the clinical history participants gave. People in the exposed group encountered a COVID-19 case within 2 weeks before entering the study. The sequenced sample was PBMCs or T cells enriched from blood (not recorded which). The rearrangement links TRBV2 to TRBJ1-1; perhaps TRBD1 as D (5 bases). The sequence was obtained from a woman aged 40 to 55 who had been exposed to COVID-19. The CDR3 sequence: CASRGGDSLNTEAFF. Written as DNA, the CDR3 is TGTGCCAGCAGGGGGGGAGACAGCTTGAACACTGAAGCTTTCTTT.